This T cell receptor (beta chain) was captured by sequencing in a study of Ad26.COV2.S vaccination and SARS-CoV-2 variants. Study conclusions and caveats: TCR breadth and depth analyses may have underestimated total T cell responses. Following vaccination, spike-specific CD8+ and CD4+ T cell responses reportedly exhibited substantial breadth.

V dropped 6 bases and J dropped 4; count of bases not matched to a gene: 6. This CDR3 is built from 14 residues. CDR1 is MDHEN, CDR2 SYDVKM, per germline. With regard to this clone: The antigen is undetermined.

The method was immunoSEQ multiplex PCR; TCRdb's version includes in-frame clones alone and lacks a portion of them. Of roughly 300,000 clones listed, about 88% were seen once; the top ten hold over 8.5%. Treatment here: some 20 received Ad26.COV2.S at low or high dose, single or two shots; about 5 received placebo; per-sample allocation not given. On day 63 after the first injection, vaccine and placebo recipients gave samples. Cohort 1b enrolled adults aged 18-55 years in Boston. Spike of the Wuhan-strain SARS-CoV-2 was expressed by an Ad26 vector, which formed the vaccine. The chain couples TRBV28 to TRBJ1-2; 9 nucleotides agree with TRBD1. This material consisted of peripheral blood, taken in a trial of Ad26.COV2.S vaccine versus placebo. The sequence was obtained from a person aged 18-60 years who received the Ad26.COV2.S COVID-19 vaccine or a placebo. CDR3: CASRARDRVYGYTF. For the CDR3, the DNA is TGTGCCAGCAGAGCACGGGACAGGGTCTATGGCTACACCTTC.